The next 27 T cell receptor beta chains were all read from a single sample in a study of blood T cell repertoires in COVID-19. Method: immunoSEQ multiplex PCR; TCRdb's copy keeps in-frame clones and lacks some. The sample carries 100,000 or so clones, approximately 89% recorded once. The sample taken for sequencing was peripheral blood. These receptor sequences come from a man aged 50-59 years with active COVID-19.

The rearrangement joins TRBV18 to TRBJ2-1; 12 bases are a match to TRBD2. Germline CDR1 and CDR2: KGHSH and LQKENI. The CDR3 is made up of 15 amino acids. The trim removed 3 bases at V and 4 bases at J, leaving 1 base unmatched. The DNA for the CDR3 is TGTGCCAGCTCACCTGGACTAGCGGGGTACAATGAGCAGTTCTTC. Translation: CASSPGLAGYNEQFF.

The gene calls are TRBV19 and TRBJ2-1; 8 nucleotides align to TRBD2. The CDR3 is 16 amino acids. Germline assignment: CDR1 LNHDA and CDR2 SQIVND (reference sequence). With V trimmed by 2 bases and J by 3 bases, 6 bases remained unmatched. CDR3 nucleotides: TGTGCCAGTAGTATATCCGGGAGGGCTAGCTACAATGAGCAGTTCTTC. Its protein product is CASSISGRASYNEQFF.

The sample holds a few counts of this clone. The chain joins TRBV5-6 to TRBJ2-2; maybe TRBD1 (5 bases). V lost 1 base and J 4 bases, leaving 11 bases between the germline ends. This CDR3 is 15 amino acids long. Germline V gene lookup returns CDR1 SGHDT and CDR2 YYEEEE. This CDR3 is CASSLSWQGTGELFF. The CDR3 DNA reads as TGTGCCAGCAGCTTGTCTTGGCAGGGCACCGGGGAGCTGTTTTTT.

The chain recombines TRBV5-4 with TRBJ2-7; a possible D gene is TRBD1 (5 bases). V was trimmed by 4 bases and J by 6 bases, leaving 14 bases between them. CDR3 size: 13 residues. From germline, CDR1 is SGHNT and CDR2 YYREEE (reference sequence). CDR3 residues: CASSRRAEGEQYF. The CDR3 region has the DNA TGTGCCAGCAGCCGCAGGGCCGAAGGCGAGCAGTACTTC.

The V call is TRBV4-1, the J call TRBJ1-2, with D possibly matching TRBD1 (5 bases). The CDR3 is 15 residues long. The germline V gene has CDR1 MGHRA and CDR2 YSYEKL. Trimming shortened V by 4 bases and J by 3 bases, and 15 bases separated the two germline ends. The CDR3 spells CASSPWGVSDYGYTF. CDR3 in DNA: TGCGCCAGCAGCCCTTGGGGGGTGTCGGACTATGGCTACACCTTC.

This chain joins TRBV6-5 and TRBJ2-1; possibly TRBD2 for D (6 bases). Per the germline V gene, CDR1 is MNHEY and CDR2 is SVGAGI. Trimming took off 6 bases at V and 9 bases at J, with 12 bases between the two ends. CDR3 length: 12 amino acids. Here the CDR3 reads CASSPSGVEQFF. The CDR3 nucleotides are TGTGCCAGCAGCCCCTCGGGGGTTGAGCAGTTCTTC.

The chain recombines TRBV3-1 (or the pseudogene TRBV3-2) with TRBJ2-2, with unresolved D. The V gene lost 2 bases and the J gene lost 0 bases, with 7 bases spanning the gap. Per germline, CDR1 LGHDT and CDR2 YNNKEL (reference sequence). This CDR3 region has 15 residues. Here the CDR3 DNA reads TGTGCCAGCAGCCAAAGGCAGGCGAACACCGGGGAGCTGTTTTTT. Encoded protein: CASSQRQANTGELFF.

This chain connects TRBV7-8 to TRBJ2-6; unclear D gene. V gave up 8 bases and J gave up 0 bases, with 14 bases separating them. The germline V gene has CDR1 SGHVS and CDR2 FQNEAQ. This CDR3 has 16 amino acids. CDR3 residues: CASDFRRSSGANVLTF. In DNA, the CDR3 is TGTGCCAGCGACTTTCGGCGGAGCTCTGGGGCCAACGTCCTGACTTTC.

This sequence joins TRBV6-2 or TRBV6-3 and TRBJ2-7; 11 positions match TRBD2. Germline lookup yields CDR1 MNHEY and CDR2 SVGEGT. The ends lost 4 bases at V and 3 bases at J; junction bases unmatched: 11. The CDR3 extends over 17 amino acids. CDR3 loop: CASSSEHTSGGRYEQYF. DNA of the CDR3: TGTGCCAGCAGTTCCGAACATACTAGCGGGGGTCGCTACGAGCAGTACTTC.

As DNA, the CDR3 is TGTGCCAGCAGCCAAGGGACAGTCAATCAGCCCCAGCATTTT. Translated: CASSQGTVNQPQHF. V gene TRBV3-1 (or the pseudogene TRBV3-2) combines with J gene TRBJ1-5; maybe TRBD1 (6 bases). This CDR3 has 14 residues. Between the trimmed V and J ends, which lost 1 base and 3 bases, there was a span of 7 bases. Germline CDR1 reads LGHDT; CDR2 reads YNNKEL (reference sequence).

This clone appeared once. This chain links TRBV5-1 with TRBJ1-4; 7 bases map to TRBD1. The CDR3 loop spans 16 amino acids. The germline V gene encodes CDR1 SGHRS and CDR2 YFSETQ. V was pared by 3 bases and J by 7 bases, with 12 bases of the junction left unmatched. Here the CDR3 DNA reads TGCGCCAGCAGCTCCGGGAGTGGACAGGCGGCTGAAAAACTGTTTTTT. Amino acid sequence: CASSSGSGQAAEKLFF.

The CDR3 DNA reads TGTGCCAGCAGCTGGACAGGGGTTGCTGAAGCTTTCTTT. This codes for CASSWTGVAEAFF. J is TRBJ1-1 and V is TRBV7-9; 9 bases line up with TRBD1. After removal of 4 bases from V and 6 bases from J, the junction contained 3 bases not matched to a gene. CDR1 and CDR2 from the germline V gene are SEHNR and FQNEAQ (reference sequence). The CDR3 is 13 residues long.

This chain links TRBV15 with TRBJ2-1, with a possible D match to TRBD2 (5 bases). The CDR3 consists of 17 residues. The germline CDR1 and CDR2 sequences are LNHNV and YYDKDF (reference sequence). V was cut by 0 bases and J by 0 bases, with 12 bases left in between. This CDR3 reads CATSRDPERSSYNEQFF. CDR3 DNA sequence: TGTGCCACCAGCAGAGATCCCGAGCGGAGCTCCTACAATGAGCAGTTCTTC.

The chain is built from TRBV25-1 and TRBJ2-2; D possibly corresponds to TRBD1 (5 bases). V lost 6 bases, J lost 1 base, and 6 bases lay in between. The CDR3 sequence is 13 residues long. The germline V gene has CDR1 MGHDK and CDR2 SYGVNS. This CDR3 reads CASSGQNTGELFF. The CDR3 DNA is TGTGCCAGCAGCGGACAGAACACCGGGGAGCTGTTTTTT.

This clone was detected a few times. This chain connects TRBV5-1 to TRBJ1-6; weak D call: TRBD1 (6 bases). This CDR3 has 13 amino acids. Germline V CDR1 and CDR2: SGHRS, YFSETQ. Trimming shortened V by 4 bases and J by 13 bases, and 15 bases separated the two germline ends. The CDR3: CASSIMTGPPLHF. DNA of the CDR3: TGCGCCAGCAGCATTATGACAGGCCCGCCCCTCCACTTT.

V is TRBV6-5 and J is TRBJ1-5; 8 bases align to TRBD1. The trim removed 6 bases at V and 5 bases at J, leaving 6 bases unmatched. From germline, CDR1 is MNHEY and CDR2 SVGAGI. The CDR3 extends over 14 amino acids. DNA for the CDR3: TGTGCCAGCAGGGGCGGACAGGGTTATCAGCCCCAGCATTTT. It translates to CASRGGQGYQPQHF.

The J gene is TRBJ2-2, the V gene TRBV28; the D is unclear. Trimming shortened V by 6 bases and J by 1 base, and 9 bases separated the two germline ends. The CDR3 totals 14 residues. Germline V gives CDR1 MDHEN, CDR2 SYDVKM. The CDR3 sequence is CASRYSGNTGELFF. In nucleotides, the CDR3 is TGTGCCAGCAGGTACTCGGGGAACACCGGGGAGCTGTTTTTT.

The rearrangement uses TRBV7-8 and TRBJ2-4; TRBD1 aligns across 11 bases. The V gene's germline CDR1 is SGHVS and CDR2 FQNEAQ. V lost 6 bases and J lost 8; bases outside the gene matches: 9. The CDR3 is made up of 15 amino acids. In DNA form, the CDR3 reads TGTGCCAGCAGTGTGGGACAGGGGGAGTATGACATTCAGTACTTC. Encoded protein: CASSVGQGEYDIQYF.

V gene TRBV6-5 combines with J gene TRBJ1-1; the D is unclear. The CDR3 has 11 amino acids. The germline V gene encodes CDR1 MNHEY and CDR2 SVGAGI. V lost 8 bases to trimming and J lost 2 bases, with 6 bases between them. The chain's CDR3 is CASGQNTEAFF. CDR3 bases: TGTGCCAGCGGCCAAAACACTGAAGCTTTCTTT.

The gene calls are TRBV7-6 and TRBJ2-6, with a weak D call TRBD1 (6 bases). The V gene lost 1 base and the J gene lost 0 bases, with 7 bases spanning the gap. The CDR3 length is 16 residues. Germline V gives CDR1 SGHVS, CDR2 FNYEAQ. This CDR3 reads CASSLEQGSGANVLTF. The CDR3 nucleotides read TGTGCCAGCAGCTTAGAACAGGGCTCTGGGGCCAACGTCCTGACTTTC.

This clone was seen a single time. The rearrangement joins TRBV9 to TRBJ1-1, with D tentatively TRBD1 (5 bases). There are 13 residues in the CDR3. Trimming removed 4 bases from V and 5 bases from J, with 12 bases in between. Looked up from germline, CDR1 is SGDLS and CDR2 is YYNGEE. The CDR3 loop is CASSPLGGTEAFF. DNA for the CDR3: TGTGCCAGCAGCCCACTTGGGGGGACTGAAGCTTTCTTT.

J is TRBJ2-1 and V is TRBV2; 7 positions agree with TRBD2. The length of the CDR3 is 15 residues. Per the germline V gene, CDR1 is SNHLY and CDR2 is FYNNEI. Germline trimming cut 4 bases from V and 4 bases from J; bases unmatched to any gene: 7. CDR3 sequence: CASSGRLASYNEQFF. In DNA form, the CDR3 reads TGTGCCAGCAGTGGTCGACTAGCATCGTACAATGAGCAGTTCTTC.

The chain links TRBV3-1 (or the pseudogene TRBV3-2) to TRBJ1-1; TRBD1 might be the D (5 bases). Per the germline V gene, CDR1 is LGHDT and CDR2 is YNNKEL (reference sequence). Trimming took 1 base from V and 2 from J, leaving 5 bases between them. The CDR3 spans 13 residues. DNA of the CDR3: TGTGCCAGCAGCCAAGGGGGCAACACTGAAGCTTTCTTT. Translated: CASSQGGNTEAFF.

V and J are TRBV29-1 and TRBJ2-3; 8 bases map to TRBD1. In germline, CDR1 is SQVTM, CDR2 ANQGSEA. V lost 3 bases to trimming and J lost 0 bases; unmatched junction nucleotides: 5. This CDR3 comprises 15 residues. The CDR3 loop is CSVDRTGLSTDTQYF. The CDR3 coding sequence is TGCAGCGTTGATAGGACAGGGTTGAGCACAGATACGCAGTATTTT.

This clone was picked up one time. CDR3 coding DNA: TGTGCCAGTGGTCCGGGACAGGGGGTAGGAAAACTGTTTTTT. It codes for CASGPGQGVGKLFF. The rearrangement joins TRBV19 to TRBJ1-4, with 11 bases identical to TRBD1. J gave up 10 bases and V 8 bases, and 9 bases lay outside the gene matches. CDR1 is LNHDA, CDR2 SQIVND, per germline (reference sequence). The CDR3 is made up of 14 amino acids.

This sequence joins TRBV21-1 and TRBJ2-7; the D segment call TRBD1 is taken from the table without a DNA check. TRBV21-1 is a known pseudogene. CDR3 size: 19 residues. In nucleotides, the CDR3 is TGTGCCAGCAGCAAAGCGCGGCGTATCGCGGGACAGGGGTGGTACGAGCAGTACTTC. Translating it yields CASSKARRIAGQGWYEQYF.

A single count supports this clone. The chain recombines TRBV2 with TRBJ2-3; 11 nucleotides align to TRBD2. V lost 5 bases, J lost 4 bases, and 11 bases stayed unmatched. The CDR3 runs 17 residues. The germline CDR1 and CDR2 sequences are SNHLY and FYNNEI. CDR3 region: CASSLGLAGGGADTQYF. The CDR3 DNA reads TGTGCCAGCAGTCTGGGGCTAGCGGGAGGAGGTGCAGATACGCAGTATTTT.